These T cell receptor beta chains were read from a single sample in a study of blood T cell repertoires in COVID-19. Here immunoSEQ multiplex PCR was the method, and the copy in TCRdb shows in-frame clones only, minus some. Among roughly 200,000 clones listed, roughly 82% were seen once. The specimen sequenced was peripheral blood. These receptors were obtained from a woman aged 55-70 years with COVID-19, enrolled during active disease. The CDR3 runs from the conserved cysteine through the conserved F or W. The order of the fields is J gene, D gene, V gene, CDR3 DNA, CDR3 protein. The D gene is left open where the match is weak.

TRBJ2-5	TRBD1	TRBV6-5	TGTGCCAGCAATCCGGGACAGCTCCAAGAGACCCAGTACTTC	CASNPGQLQETQYF
TRBJ2-3	TRBD1	TRBV7-2	TGTGCCAGCAGCTCAGGGGGACAGGGAATACGCACAGATACGCAGTATTTT	CASSSGGQGIRTDTQYF
TRBJ2-7	.	TRBV28	TGTGCCAGCAGTCTACAGGGATTGAACTCCTACGAGCAGTACTTC	CASSLQGLNSYEQYF
TRBJ2-5	.	TRBV19	TGTGCCAGTAGAGTAGCGGAGACACTCCAAGAGACCCAGTACTTC	CASRVAETLQETQYF
TRBJ1-5	.	TRBV7-2	TGTGCCAGCAGCTCCCAGGGCAATCAGCCCCAGCATTTT	CASSSQGNQPQHF
TRBJ2-1	.	TRBV7-7	TGTGCTAGCAGCTCCGGTTGGAGCTCCTACAATGAGCAGTTCTTC	CASSSGWSSYNEQFF
TRBJ2-1	TRBD2	TRBV5-6	TGTGCCAGCAGCTATGCGGGGGACGGTGAGCAGTTCTTC	CASSYAGDGEQFF
TRBJ2-7	.	TRBV9	TGTGCCAGCAGCGTCGGGCAGGGTAGTGTGCAGTACTTC	CASSVGQGSVQYF
TRBJ2-5	TRBD1	TRBV19	TGTGCCAGTACCTGGGGACAGGGGGCTCTAAAGACCCAGTACTTC	CASTWGQGALKTQYF
TRBJ1-2	TRBD1	TRBV5-8	TGTGCCAGCAGCGCCTCCGGGACAGGGACTAACTATGGCTACACCTTC	CASSASGTGTNYGYTF